This is a list of T cell receptor beta chains from one sample in a study of cytomegalovirus exposure and HLA in healthy donors. TCRdb's copy holds only in-frame clones and misses some; the assay was immunoSEQ multiplex PCR. Of around 100,000 clones in the sample, roughly 80% are singletons; the top ten hold roughly 4%. The sequenced material came from PBMCs. All receptors come from a man aged 50 to 60 in good health and CMV-seropositive. CDR3s include the opening cysteine and the closing phenylalanine or tryptophan. A D gene is named only where the DNA matches it firmly. Part of the rows lack a size; the others show once, few, many or a class for expanded clones.

>TRBV29-1|NA|TRBD1|TRBJ2-1|14
TGCAGCGTGGGGAAGACAGGGTCGTACAATGAGCAGTTCTTC
CSVGKTGSYNEQFF
>TRBV11-2|NA|NA|TRBJ2-5|14
TGTGCCAGCAGCTTAGATACAGGGAAAGAGACCCAGTACTTC
CASSLDTGKETQYF
>TRBV5-4|NA|NA|TRBJ2-7|13
TGTGCCAGCAGCCCAGGCAACCCGTACGAGCAGTACTTC
CASSPGNPYEQYF
>TRBV29-1|NA|NA|TRBJ2-1|14
TGCAGCGTTTTCGGACTGAGCTCCTACAATGAGCAGTTCTTC
CSVFGLSSYNEQFF
>TRBV18|NA|TRBD1|TRBJ2-5|15
TGTGCCAGCTCAGCTCTGGACAGGCCTGCGGAGACCCAGTACTTC
CASSALDRPAETQYF
>TRBV7-2|NA|NA|TRBJ2-1|15
TGTGCCAGCACCGGAGCGGTAGCGAGGAACAATGAGCAGTTCTTC
CASTGAVARNNEQFF
>TRBV19|NA|NA|TRBJ2-3|14
TGTGCCAGTAGTATAAATCATAGCACAGATACGCAGTATTTT
CASSINHSTDTQYF
>TRBV2|NA|NA|TRBJ2-6|17
TGTGCCAGCAGTGACGCGGGGGCTCGGACGGGGGCCAACGTCCTGACTTTC
CASSDAGARTGANVLTF
>TRBV5-1|once|NA|TRBJ2-7|17
TGCGCCAGCAGCTTGGACGCAGGAAAGCATACTTCCTACGAGCAGTACTTC
CASSLDAGKHTSYEQYF
>TRBV4-3|few|TRBD2|TRBJ2-7|14
TGCGCCAGCAGCCCCGGGACTAGCGACTACGAGCAGTACTTC
CASSPGTSDYEQYF
>TRBV28|NA|NA|TRBJ1-3|14
TGTGCCAGCGCATCCAGGGGAACTGGAAACACCATATATTTT
CASASRGTGNTIYF
>TRBV7-3|NA|NA|TRBJ2-3|16
TGTGCCAGCAGCGGCTCTCCTACGGGGGGCACAGATACGCAGTATTTT
CASSGSPTGGTDTQYF
>TRBV6-6|NA|TRBD2|TRBJ2-1|14
TGTGCCAGCGAACCGGGACTAGCGGGCAATGAGCAGTTCTTC
CASEPGLAGNEQFF
>TRBV10-3|NA|TRBD1|TRBJ2-1|16
TGTGCCATCAAAGACCCGAAGGGGACAGGGGGGACAGAGCAGTTCTTC
CAIKDPKGTGGTEQFF
>TRBV5-5|once|TRBD1|TRBJ2-6|20
TGTGCCAGCAGCTTGGACCTGGACAGGGGTCTACTCTCTGGGGCCAACGTCCTGACTTTC
CASSLDLDRGLLSGANVLTF
>TRBV19|NA|NA|TRBJ1-5|14
TGTGCCAGTAGGGGGCCCTCAGGGGATCAGCCCCAGCATTTT
CASRGPSGDQPQHF
>TRBV13|NA|TRBD2|TRBJ2-1|17
TGTGCCAGCAGCTTAGTGGGCGGGAGGGATTCCTACAATGAGCAGTTCTTC
CASSLVGGRDSYNEQFF
>TRBV28|NA|NA|TRBJ2-7|13
TGTGCCAGCAGCATCGACAGCTCCTACGAGCAGTACTTC
CASSIDSSYEQYF
>TRBV18|NA|TRBD2|TRBJ2-3|15
TGTGCCAGCTCACCCCTAGCGGCTAGCACAGATACGCAGTATTTT
CASSPLAASTDTQYF
>TRBV7-8|NA|TRBD2|TRBJ2-2|20
TGTGCCAGCAGCTTAGCGCGATTAGCGGGAGTTTCACGAACCACCGGGGAGCTGTTTTTT
CASSLARLAGVSRTTGELFF
>TRBV27|NA|NA|TRBJ2-3|14
TGCGCCAGCAGTGTAGGACTGGGCACAGATACGCAGTATTTT
CASSVGLGTDTQYF
>TRBV12-5|NA|TRBD2|TRBJ2-3|18
TGTGCTAGTGGTTTGGATTTAGGACTAGCGCAAAGCACAGATACGCAGTATTTT
CASGLDLGLAQSTDTQYF
>TRBV5-1|NA|TRBD2|TRBJ2-1|18
TGCGCCAGCAGCTTCACTAGCGGGAGCCTCAGCTCCTACAATGAGCAGTTCTTC
CASSFTSGSLSSYNEQFF
>TRBV5-1|NA|TRBD2|TRBJ2-3|15
TGCGCCAGCAGCTTTGGTCTAGCGGGGACAGATACGCAGTATTTT
CASSFGLAGTDTQYF
>TRBV18|NA|NA|TRBJ2-3|14
TGTGCCAGCTCACCAGAAGCGGTACGGGGTACGCAGTATTTT
CASSPEAVRGTQYF
>TRBV19|NA|NA|TRBJ1-5|14
TGTGCCAGTAGTATCCGTCAGTCACATCAGCCCCAGCATTTT
CASSIRQSHQPQHF
>TRBV30|NA|TRBD1|TRBJ2-7|14
TGTGCCTGGAGTGTATCGGGACAGCTCTACGAGCAGTACTTC
CAWSVSGQLYEQYF
>TRBV13|NA|TRBD2|TRBJ2-3|23
TGTGCCAGCAGCTTAGCGCGTGGGGGACTTCCTTTACCGACTAGCGGGAACCCAGATACGCAGTATTTT
CASSLARGGLPLPTSGNPDTQYF
>TRBV28|once|NA|TRBJ2-5|14
TGTGCCAGCAGTTTTAGCGGAATGGTAGAGACCCAGTACTTC
CASSFSGMVETQYF
>TRBV19|NA|TRBD1|TRBJ2-1|16
TGTGCCAGTAGTCTCCGACAGGGAAGGGTCCTGGATGAGCAGTTCTTC
CASSLRQGRVLDEQFF
>TRBV5-1|once|TRBD2|TRBJ2-7|16
TGCGCCAGCAGCCGAACCCAGACTAGCGGTGACTACGAGCAGTACTTC
CASSRTQTSGDYEQYF
>TRBV7-9|NA|NA|TRBJ1-2|14
TGTGCCAGCAGTGATCTAGGGACTCTGGGAGGCTACACCTTC
CASSDLGTLGGYTF
>TRBV29-1|few|TRBD1|TRBJ2-3|15
TGCAGCGTTGGAGGAGGTGCAGGGGGTTCAGATACGCAGTATTTT
CSVGGGAGGSDTQYF
>TRBV21-1|few|NA|TRBJ1-1|17
TGTGCCAGCAGCAAAGAAGACAGGGGGCCTGGTGGCACTGAAGCTTTCTTT
CASSKEDRGPGGTEAFF
>TRBV6-5|few|NA|TRBJ1-1|15
TGTGCCAGCAGTTATTGGGCTGGGCAGAACACTGAAGCTTTCTTT
CASSYWAGQNTEAFF
>TRBV5-4|NA|NA|TRBJ2-1|15
TGTGCCAGCACCATGGGTGGGAGTCGCCACAATGAGCAGTTCTTC
CASTMGGSRHNEQFF
>TRBV2|NA|TRBD2|TRBJ2-1|16
TGTGCCAGCAGTGGGGGAAGCGGGAGGGCCGGCAATGAGCAGTTCTTC
CASSGGSGRAGNEQFF
>TRBV9|NA|TRBD2|TRBJ2-1|15
TGTGCCAGCAGCGAGCGGGAGAGTCTGTACAATGAGCAGTTCTTC
CASSERESLYNEQFF
>TRBV28|NA|TRBD2|TRBJ2-7|15
TGTGCCAGCAGTTTAGGCGGGAGTACCTCCTACGAGCAGTACTTC
CASSLGGSTSYEQYF
>TRBV6-6|NA|TRBD1|TRBJ1-5|16
TGTGCCAGCAGTTACGGAGACAGGGTATCAAGTCAGCCCCAGCATTTT
CASSYGDRVSSQPQHF
>TRBV10-3|NA|TRBD1|TRBJ1-2|12
TGTGCCAGCCAGACAGGGAACTATGGCTACACCTTC
CASQTGNYGYTF
>TRBV11-2|NA|NA|TRBJ2-7|14
TGTGCCAGCAGCTTACACGCGGGGGCTAACGAGCAGTACTTC
CASSLHAGANEQYF